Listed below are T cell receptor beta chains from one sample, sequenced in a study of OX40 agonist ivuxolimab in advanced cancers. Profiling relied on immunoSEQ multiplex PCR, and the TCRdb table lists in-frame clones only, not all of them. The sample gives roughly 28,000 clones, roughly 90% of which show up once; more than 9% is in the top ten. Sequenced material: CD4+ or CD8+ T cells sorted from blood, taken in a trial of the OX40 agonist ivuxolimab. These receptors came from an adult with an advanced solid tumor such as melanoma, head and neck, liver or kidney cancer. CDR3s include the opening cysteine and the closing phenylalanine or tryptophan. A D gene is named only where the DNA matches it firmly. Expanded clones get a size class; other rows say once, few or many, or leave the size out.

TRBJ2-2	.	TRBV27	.	CASSYPDRTGELFF	TGTGCCAGCAGTTACCCCGACAGGACCGGGGAGCTGTTTTTT
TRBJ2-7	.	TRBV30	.	CAWSQSEGRSWEQYF	TGTGCCTGGAGCCAATCGGAGGGTCGGTCGTGGGAGCAGTACTTC
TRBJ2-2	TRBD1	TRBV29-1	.	CSGRQGAIGELFF	TGCAGCGGCCGACAGGGCGCGATCGGGGAGCTGTTTTTT
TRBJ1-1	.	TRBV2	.	CASKSAARDTEAFF	TGTGCCAGCAAGTCTGCGGCGCGGGACACTGAAGCTTTCTTT
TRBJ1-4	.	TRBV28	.	CASSTIEKLFF	TGTGCCAGCAGTACTATCGAAAAACTGTTTTTT
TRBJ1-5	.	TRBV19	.	CASSTDGGVLQPQHF	TGTGCCAGTAGTACAGACGGGGGGGTTCTTCAGCCCCAGCATTTT
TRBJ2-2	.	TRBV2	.	CASSEKGWQGMTGELFF	TGTGCCAGCAGTGAAAAGGGTTGGCAGGGGATGACCGGGGAGCTGTTTTTT
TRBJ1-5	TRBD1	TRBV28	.	CASRRTGALSNQPQHF	TGTGCCAGCAGGCGAACAGGGGCCCTTAGCAATCAGCCCCAGCATTTT
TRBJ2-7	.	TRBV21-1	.	CARKRPVEQYF	TGTGCCAGGAAGCGGCCCGTCGAGCAGTACTTC
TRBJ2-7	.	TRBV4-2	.	CASSQDGGNSYEQYF	TGTGCCAGCAGCCAAGACGGGGGTAACTCCTACGAGCAGTACTTC
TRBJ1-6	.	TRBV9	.	CASSPLRDSPLHF	TGTGCCAGCAGCCCCCTGCGGGATTCACCCCTCCACTTT
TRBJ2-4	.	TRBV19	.	CASSIGFYGLELAKNIQYF	TGTGCCAGTAGTATCGGTTTTTATGGGCTAGAACTAGCCAAAAACATTCAGTACTTC
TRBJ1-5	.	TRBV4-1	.	CASSHLQGDDQPQHF	TGCGCCAGCAGCCATCTACAGGGCGACGATCAGCCCCAGCATTTT
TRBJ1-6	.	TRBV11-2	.	CASSLGGSNSPLHF	TGTGCCAGCAGCTTAGGTGGCAGTAATTCACCCCTCCACTTT
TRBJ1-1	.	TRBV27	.	CASSLSPGAGSSTEAFF	TGTGCCAGCAGTTTATCACCTGGGGCAGGATCGAGCACTGAAGCTTTCTTT
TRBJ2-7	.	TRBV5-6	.	CASSFGVISYEQYF	TGTGCCAGCAGCTTCGGTGTCATCTCCTACGAGCAGTACTTC
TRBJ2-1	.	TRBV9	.	CASNPRSSYNEQFF	TGTGCCAGCAATCCCCGGAGCTCCTACAATGAGCAGTTCTTC
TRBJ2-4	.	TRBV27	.	CASSLSPGAKNIQYF	TGTGCCAGCAGTTTATCGCCAGGGGCCAAAAACATTCAGTACTTC
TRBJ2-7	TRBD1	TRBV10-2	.	CASSEFDRGLLYEQYF	TGCGCCAGCAGTGAGTTCGACAGGGGACTTCTCTACGAGCAGTACTTC
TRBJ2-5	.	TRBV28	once	CASSLLGGGMETQYF	TGTGCCAGCAGTTTACTCGGGGGTGGGATGGAGACCCAGTACTTC
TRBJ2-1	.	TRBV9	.	CASSVGPYSGNEQFF	TGTGCCAGCAGCGTAGGCCCCTATTCTGGTAATGAGCAGTTCTTC
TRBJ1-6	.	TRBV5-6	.	CASSGRDGYNSPLHF	TGTGCCAGCAGCGGAAGGGACGGCTATAATTCACCCCTCCACTTT
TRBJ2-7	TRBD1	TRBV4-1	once	CASSQRTGTTEQYF	TGCGCCAGCAGCCAACGGACAGGGACCACGGAGCAGTACTTC
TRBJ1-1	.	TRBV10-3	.	CAISESTRVEAFF	TGTGCCATCAGTGAGTCGACGAGAGTTGAAGCTTTCTTT
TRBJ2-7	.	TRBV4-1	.	CASSQGEYLTYEQYF	TGCGCCAGCAGCCAAGGCGAATACTTAACCTACGAGCAGTACTTC
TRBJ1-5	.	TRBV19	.	CASKRGNQPQHF	TGTGCCAGTAAGAGGGGCAATCAGCCCCAGCATTTT
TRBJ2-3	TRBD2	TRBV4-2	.	CASSPASGSTDTQYF	TGTGCCAGCAGCCCTGCTAGCGGAAGCACAGATACGCAGTATTTT
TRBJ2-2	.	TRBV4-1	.	CASSQPPGQDLTGELFF	TGCGCCAGCAGCCAACCGCCGGGACAAGACCTCACCGGGGAGCTGTTTTTT
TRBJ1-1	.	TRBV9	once	CASSVEGGDTEAFF	TGTGCCAGCAGCGTAGAGGGAGGGGACACTGAAGCTTTCTTT